This TCR beta chain derives from a study of cytomegalovirus exposure and HLA in healthy donors. This clone was seen a handful of times. Its specificity is not known. CDR3 length: 12 residues. Germline V gene lookup returns CDR1 MNHEY and CDR2 SVGAGI. The V gene lost 4 bases and the J gene lost 8 bases, with 6 bases spanning the gap. PCR amplification relied on 60 Vbeta primers (plus 13 Jbeta primers). Sequenced by immunoSEQ multiplex PCR; TCRdb stores in-frame clones only, minus some. The sample gives 60,000 to 95,000 clones, less than 80% of which show up once; 7.5% to 10% is in the top ten. Each donor was healthy, and each was a bone marrow donor. Notes on the study in general: A later analysis reportedly found that, within productive TCRs, an Asian-associated ancestry cluster had fewer N-insertions than the mean observed across the approximately 660 donors. In vitro assays verified that three CMV-associated chains recognized CMV antigens specifically. Earlier analysis looked at TCR beta V segments, and most were productive about 87% or about 30% of the time.

The clonotype originates from a woman aged 40 to 55 in good health and CMV-seropositive. The sample comprised PBMCs. The rearrangement uses TRBV6-5 and TRBJ1-6; no reliable D call. The CDR3 DNA reads as TGTGCCAGCAGTTTAGAATATTCACCCCTCCACTTT. It codes for CASSLEYSPLHF.